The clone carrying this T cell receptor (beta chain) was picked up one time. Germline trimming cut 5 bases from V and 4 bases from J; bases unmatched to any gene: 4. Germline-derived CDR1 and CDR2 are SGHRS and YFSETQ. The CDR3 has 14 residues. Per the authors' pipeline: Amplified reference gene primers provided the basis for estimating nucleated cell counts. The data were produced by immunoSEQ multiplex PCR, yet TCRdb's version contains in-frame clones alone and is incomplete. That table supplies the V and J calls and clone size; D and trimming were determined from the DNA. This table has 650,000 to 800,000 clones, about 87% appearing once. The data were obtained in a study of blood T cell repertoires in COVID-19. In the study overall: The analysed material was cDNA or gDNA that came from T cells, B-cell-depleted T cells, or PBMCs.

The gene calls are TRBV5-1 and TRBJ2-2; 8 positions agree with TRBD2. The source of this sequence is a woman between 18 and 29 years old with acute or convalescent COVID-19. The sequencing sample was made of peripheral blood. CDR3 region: CASRDGGATGELFF. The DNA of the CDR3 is TGCGCCAGCAGGGACGGGGGGGCCACCGGGGAGCTGTTTTTT.